These 9 T cell receptor beta chains originate from one sample sequenced in a study of T cell repertoires in cytomegalovirus infection. No antigens are known for them. MiXCR, run by TCRdb on the reads, gives a single entry per CDR3 protein. The table has about 27,000 distinct CDR3 sequences, under 20% seen once; the top ten hold 80% to 90%. The sample here was CD8+ T cells from cultured PBMCs, taken from culture after CMV antigen stimulation. These receptors came from a human donor in good health (CMV status not recorded). Some clones in this sample may be carry-over from other donors' samples.

V is TRBV7-2 and J is TRBJ2-2; D remains ambiguous. Germline-derived CDR1 and CDR2 are SGHTA and FQGNSA. V shed 3 bases and J shed 8 bases, with 1 base lying between them. CDR3 length: 10 amino acids. CDR3 nucleotide sequence: TGTGCCAGCAGCTTGGGGGAGCTGTTTTTT. Translation gives CASSLGELFF.

This rearrangement joins TRBV12-3 or TRBV12-4 to TRBJ2-7; D might be TRBD2 (5 bases). This CDR3 contains 13 residues. V lost 2 bases, J lost 7 bases, and 12 bases lay in between. CDR3 coding DNA: TGTGCCAGCAGTTTACATGCGGGTTCGGAGCAGTACTTC. Its protein product is CASSLHAGSEQYF.

This clonotype occurred a few times. The V call is TRBV7-2, the J call TRBJ2-7, with 12 bases matching TRBD2. V was pared by 0 bases and J by 2 bases, with 5 bases of the junction left unmatched. The CDR3 is made up of 17 amino acids. Germline assignment: CDR1 SGHTA and CDR2 FQGNSA. CDR3 sequence reads: CASSLAPSGGDPYEQYF. Here the CDR3 DNA reads TGTGCCAGCAGCTTAGCCCCTAGCGGGGGGGATCCCTACGAGCAGTACTTC.

CDR3 in amino acids: CASSYRGPEAFF. The CDR3, as DNA: TGTGCCAGCAGCTACAGGGGCCCTGAAGCTTTCTTT. The rearrangement joins TRBV7-2 to TRBJ1-1, with 7 bases fitting TRBD1. The J segment lost 6 bases and the V segment lost 4 bases, leaving 2 bases of the junction unmatched. CDR1 and CDR2 (germline): SGHTA, FQGNSA. The CDR3 contains 12 residues.

The CDR3 spells CATSRDSNEQFF. In nucleotides, the CDR3 is TGTGCCACCAGCAGAGATAGCAATGAGCAGTTCTTC. The gene calls are TRBV15 and TRBJ2-1; D not certain. CDR3 length: 12 amino acids. Trimming took 0 bases from V and 6 from J, leaving 3 bases between them. Germline CDR1 and CDR2: LNHNV and YYDKDF (reference sequence).

V usage is TRBV6-2 or TRBV6-3 and J usage is TRBJ2-1; no firm D call. Trimming removed 3 bases from V and 5 bases from J, with 11 bases in between. CDR1 and CDR2 (germline): MNHEY, SVGEGT. This CDR3 is built from 14 residues. The CDR3 spells CASSYIGPDNEQFF. CDR3 sequence (DNA): TGTGCCAGCAGTTATATCGGACCTGACAATGAGCAGTTCTTC.

The genes are TRBV5-4 and TRBJ2-5; D is possibly TRBD1 or TRBD2 (5 bases each). CDR1 is SGHNT and CDR2 is YYREEE in the germline V gene (reference sequence). This CDR3 contains 16 residues. V was cut by 3 bases and J by 8 bases, with 23 bases left in between. CDR3: CASSSRDLGPQGTQYF. DNA for the CDR3: TGTGCCAGCAGCTCCCGGGACCTCGGACCCCAGGGAACCCAGTACTTC.

The chain carries TRBV7-9 and TRBJ2-7, with TRBD1 as a possible D gene (6 bases). Between the trimmed V and J ends, which lost 5 bases and 2 bases, there was a span of 13 bases. Germline V gives CDR1 SEHNR, CDR2 FQNEAQ (reference sequence). The CDR3 loop spans 14 amino acids. CDR3 region: CASSTRDKPYEQYF. In DNA, the CDR3 is TGTGCCAGCAGCACCCGGGACAAGCCCTACGAGCAGTACTTC. Together with reference TRBV7-9 and TRBJ2-7, the CDR3 gives the full variable domain: DTGVSQNPRHKITKRGQNVTFRCDPISEHNRLYWYRQTLGQGPEFLTYFQNEAQLEKSRLLSDRFSAERPKGSFSTLEIQRTEQGDSAMYLCASSTRDKPYEQYFGPGTRLTVT.

Ten or more counts support this clonotype. This chain links TRBV29-1 with TRBJ2-5; D remains ambiguous. Germline V gene sequence: CDR1 SQVTM, CDR2 ANQGSEA. The V and J ends lost 5 bases and 0 bases respectively, with 7 bases between them. The CDR3 covers 12 residues. The CDR3 spells CSVLQNQETQYF. The DNA for the CDR3 is TGCAGCGTTCTCCAGAACCAAGAGACCCAGTACTTC.